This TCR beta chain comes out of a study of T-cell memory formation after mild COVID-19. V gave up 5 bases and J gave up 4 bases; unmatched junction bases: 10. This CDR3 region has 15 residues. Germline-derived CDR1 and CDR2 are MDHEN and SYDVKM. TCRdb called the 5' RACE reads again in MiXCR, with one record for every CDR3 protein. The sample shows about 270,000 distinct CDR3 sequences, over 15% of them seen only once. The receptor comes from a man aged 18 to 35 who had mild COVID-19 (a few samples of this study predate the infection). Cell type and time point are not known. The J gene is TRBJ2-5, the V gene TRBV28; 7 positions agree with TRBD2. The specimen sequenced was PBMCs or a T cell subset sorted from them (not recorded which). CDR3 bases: TGTGCCAGCAGTAACGAGCGGGGTCGGGGAGAGACCCAGTACTTC. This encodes CASSNERGRGETQYF.